The next 18 T cell receptor beta chains were all read from a single sample in a study of Ad26.COV2.S vaccination and SARS-CoV-2 variants. Libraries were prepared by immunoSEQ multiplex PCR; TCRdb keeps only in-frame clonotypes and omits some of them. This table holds 300,000 to 400,000 clones, approximately 86% found once. As for treatment: some 20 received Ad26.COV2.S at low or high dose, single or two shots; several received placebo; per-sample allocation not given. The samples were gathered on day 63 after the first injection of vaccine or placebo. The specimen was peripheral blood, collected in a trial of Ad26.COV2.S vaccine versus placebo. The receptor set was obtained from a person aged 18-60 years who received the Ad26.COV2.S COVID-19 vaccine or a placebo.

The chain is built from TRBV11-2 and TRBJ1-1; D perhaps matches TRBD1 (6 bases). Trimming shortened V by 4 bases and J by 6 bases, and 30 bases separated the two germline ends. Germline V gene data show CDR1 as SGHAT and CDR2 as FQNNGV. The CDR3 is 19 residues long. This CDR3 reads CASSSRGWRNLNRNAEAFF. The CDR3 DNA is TGTGCCAGCAGCTCAAGGGGGTGGAGGAACTTAAACCGAAACGCTGAAGCTTTCTTT.

This clone was found a few times. This chain connects TRBV4-2 to TRBJ1-6; D ambiguous. Trimming took 1 base from V and 5 from J, leaving 9 bases between them. The CDR3 is 15 amino acids. Germline lookup yields CDR1 LGHNA and CDR2 YNFKEQ. The CDR3: CASSQVALNNSPLHF. DNA of the CDR3: TGTGCCAGCAGCCAAGTCGCTCTGAATAATTCACCCCTCCACTTT.

V and J are TRBV27 and TRBJ1-2; D perhaps matches TRBD1 (6 bases). V lost 6 bases and J 7 bases, leaving 18 bases between the germline ends. This CDR3 comprises 14 residues. The germline gives CDR1 MNHEY, CDR2 SMNVEV (reference sequence). The CDR3 protein is CASSRTPYRVGYTF. For the CDR3, the DNA is TGTGCCAGCAGCCGAACACCGTACAGGGTTGGCTACACCTTC.

The J gene is TRBJ1-1, the V gene TRBV20-1; unclear D gene. The CDR3 loop spans 14 amino acids. Germline CDR1 and CDR2: DFQATT and SNEGSKA (reference sequence). Trimming cost V 3 bases and J 4 bases, with 15 bases left between them. CDR3 in amino acids: CSASKAGRFTEAFF. The CDR3 DNA reads TGCAGTGCTAGTAAAGCAGGACGTTTCACTGAAGCTTTCTTT.

V usage is TRBV5-6 and J usage is TRBJ2-3; TRBD1 matches at 9 bases. CDR1 and CDR2 (germline): SGHDT, YYEEEE. V shed 4 bases and J 12 bases; nucleotides not matched to a gene: 3. The CDR3 covers 11 residues. The CDR3, as DNA: TGTGCCAGCAGCCGGGACAGGGATCAGTATTTT. Protein sequence: CASSRDRDQYF.

The V gene is TRBV5-8, the J gene TRBJ2-5; 8 bases map to TRBD1. The trim removed 4 bases at V and 3 bases at J, leaving 11 bases unmatched. CDR1 and CDR2 (germline): SGHTS, YDEGEE. This CDR3 contains 16 residues. The CDR3, as DNA: TGTGCCAGCAGCGCCGGTGGGACAGGTATTGAAGAGACCCAGTACTTC. It yields the protein CASSAGGTGIEETQYF.

CDR3 residues: CASSPRTGVSNYGYTF. Here the CDR3 DNA reads TGTGCCAGCAGCCCAAGGACAGGGGTCTCTAACTATGGCTACACCTTC. V usage is TRBV7-8 and J usage is TRBJ1-2; 9 bases are a match to TRBD1. V was pared by 5 bases and J by 0 bases, with 7 bases of the junction left unmatched. Germline assignment: CDR1 SGHVS and CDR2 FQNEAQ. There are 16 residues in the CDR3.

The chain recombines TRBV6-1 with TRBJ1-4; D gene unclear. The CDR3 spans 17 residues. Per the germline V gene, CDR1 is MNHNS and CDR2 is SASEGT. V was clipped by 4 bases and J by 0 bases, with 15 bases between them. In nucleotides, the CDR3 is TGTGCCAGCAGTGCCAACCCCCCAGCTACAACTAATGAAAAACTGTTTTTT. Translating gives CASSANPPATTNEKLFF.

The chain employs TRBV7-9 and TRBJ2-1; D call uncertain. The CDR3 extends over 11 amino acids. Germline CDR1 reads SEHNR; CDR2 reads FQNEAQ (reference sequence). Written as DNA, the CDR3 is TGTGGACTTACCTCCTACAATGAGCAGTTCTTC. It encodes CGLTSYNEQFF.

The rearrangement uses TRBV4-3 and TRBJ2-1; 10 nucleotides align to TRBD1. The CDR3 consists of 17 residues. Per germline, CDR1 LGHNA and CDR2 YSLEER. V trimming: 2 bases; J trimming: 5 bases; junction bases outside the gene matches: 9. DNA for the CDR3: TGCGCCAGCAGCCAACATTTACCGGGACAGGGGAACAATGAGCAGTTCTTC. Protein: CASSQHLPGQGNNEQFF.

The chain uses TRBV5-1 and TRBJ2-3, with D possibly matching TRBD2 (6 bases). Trimming took 4 bases from V and 1 from J, leaving 13 bases between them. Germline V lookup: CDR1 SGHRS, CDR2 YFSETQ. CDR3 length: 15 residues. In DNA, the CDR3 is TGCGCCAGCAGCCTGCTGGGGGGTGGCACAGATACGCAGTATTTT. Translating it yields CASSLLGGGTDTQYF.

The chain combines TRBV7-2 with TRBJ2-7; 7 bases fit TRBD1. With V trimmed by 4 bases and J by 3 bases, 9 bases remained unmatched. The CDR3 runs 15 residues. The V gene's germline CDR1 is SGHTA and CDR2 FQGNSA. The CDR3 loop is CASSSRQGGVYEQYF. CDR3 nucleotides: TGTGCCAGCAGCTCTAGACAGGGCGGCGTCTACGAGCAGTACTTC.

This rearrangement joins TRBV27 to TRBJ2-1; D not resolved. The germline gives CDR1 MNHEY, CDR2 SMNVEV (reference sequence). The CDR3 totals 14 residues. The V and J ends lost 1 base and 7 bases respectively, with 11 bases between them. CDR3: CASSLYRPWNEQFF. CDR3 DNA sequence: TGTGCCAGCAGTTTATACCGTCCCTGGAATGAGCAGTTCTTC.

The chain links TRBV6-2 or TRBV6-3 to TRBJ1-1; D call uncertain. The germline V gene has CDR1 MNHEY and CDR2 SVGEGT. This CDR3 contains 13 residues. The V and J ends lost 6 bases and 2 bases respectively, with 10 bases between them. CDR3 sequence reads: CASSRPDNTEAFF. In nucleotides, the CDR3 is TGTGCCAGCAGCCGCCCCGACAACACTGAAGCTTTCTTT.

The genes are TRBV6-1 and TRBJ1-1, with a weak D call TRBD1 (6 bases). V was pared by 1 base and J by 4 bases, with 7 bases between. The CDR3 extends over 13 amino acids. Germline CDR1 MNHNS, CDR2 SASEGT. The CDR3 DNA follows: TGTGCCAGCAGTGAAGGGGGGGCCACTGAAGCTTTCTTT. It is translated as CASSEGGATEAFF.

The chain combines TRBV9 with TRBJ2-5; D gene uncertain. The length of the CDR3 is 15 residues. Trimming removed 0 bases from V and 1 base from J, with 10 bases in between. The V gene's germline CDR1 is SGDLS and CDR2 YYNGEE. This CDR3 reads CASSVGAISQETQYF. CDR3 coding DNA: TGTGCCAGCAGCGTAGGGGCGATTTCCCAAGAGACCCAGTACTTC. Variable domain in full (rest from reference TRBV9 and TRBJ2-5): DSGVTQTPKHLITATGQRVTLRCSPRSGDLSVYWYQQSLDQGLQFLIQYYNGEERAKGNILERFSAQQFPDLHSELNLSSLELGDSALYFCASSVGAISQETQYFGPGTRLLVL.

V gene TRBV6-6 combines with J gene TRBJ2-1; weak D call: TRBD1 (6 bases). The germline gives CDR1 MNHNY, CDR2 SVGAGI (reference sequence). Trimming removed 4 bases at V and 4 bases at J, with 14 bases between. This CDR3 has 15 amino acids. CDR3 sequence (DNA): TGTGCCAGCAGTTCGGACAGACCCCCATACAATGAGCAGTTCTTC. This gives the protein CASSSDRPPYNEQFF.

The V and J genes are TRBV6-4 and TRBJ2-7, with 7 bases lining up with TRBD1. CDR1 and CDR2 (germline): MRHNA, SNTAGT. Trimming took 3 bases from V and 2 from J; bases not matched to a gene: 19. The CDR3 length is 19 residues. CDR3: CASSEIKSPPPGGPYEQYF. CDR3 DNA: TGTGCCAGCAGTGAAATCAAGTCGCCCCCGCCAGGGGGACCCTACGAGCAGTACTTC.